This T cell receptor (beta chain) came from a study of radiotherapy plus CTLA-4 blockade in lung cancer. As for the study in general: In approximately 17% of patients, objective responses were seen; around 34% had disease control.

Alongside CTLA-4 blockade with ipilimumab, patients with chemo-refractory metastatic non-small-cell lung cancer received focal radiation. General study points: There was expansion of tumor-derived TCR clones in blood after radiotherapy plus ipilimumab.

Only in-frame clones appear in the TCRdb table, and some are missing; sequencing was by immunoSEQ multiplex PCR. The sample holds roughly 42,000 clones; approximately 79% are singletons and the top ten take roughly a quarter. Trimming shortened V by 4 bases and J by 2 bases, and 15 bases separated the two germline ends. The length of the CDR3 is 15 residues. Germline CDR1 and CDR2: MDHEN and SYDVKM. A note on this clone: The antigen is not known.

This receptor was taken from a human donor with non-small cell lung cancer that progressed on radiotherapy plus ipilimumab. Sequencing used peripheral blood, obtained from a patient treated with radiotherapy plus ipilimumab. The V call is TRBV28, the J call TRBJ2-7, with a weak D call TRBD1 (5 bases). DNA of the CDR3: TGTGCCAGCAGTTACCCCCCAGGGTATACCTACGAGCAGTACTTC. This encodes CASSYPPGYTYEQYF.